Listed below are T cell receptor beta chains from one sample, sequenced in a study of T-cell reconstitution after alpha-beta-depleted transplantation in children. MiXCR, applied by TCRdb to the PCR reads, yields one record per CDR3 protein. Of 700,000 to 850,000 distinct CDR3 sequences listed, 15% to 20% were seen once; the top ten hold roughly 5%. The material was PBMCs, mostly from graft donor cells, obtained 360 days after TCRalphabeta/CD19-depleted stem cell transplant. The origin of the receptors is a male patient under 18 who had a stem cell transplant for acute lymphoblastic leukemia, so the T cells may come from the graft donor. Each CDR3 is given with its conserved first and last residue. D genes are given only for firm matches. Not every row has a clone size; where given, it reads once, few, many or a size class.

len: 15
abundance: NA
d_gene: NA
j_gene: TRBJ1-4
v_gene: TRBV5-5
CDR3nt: TGTGCCAGCAGCGAGGGGACTCTAAATGGCGAAAAACTGTTTTTT
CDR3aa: CASSEGTLNGEKLFF

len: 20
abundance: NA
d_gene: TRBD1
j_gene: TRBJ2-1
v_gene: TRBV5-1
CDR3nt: TGCGCCAGCAGCTTGAGGTTAATGACAGGGGCCTTGAGCTCCTACAATGAGCAGTTCTTC
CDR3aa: CASSLRLMTGALSSYNEQFF

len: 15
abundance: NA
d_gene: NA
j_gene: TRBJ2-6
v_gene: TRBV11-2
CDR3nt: TGTGCCAGCAGCTGGGAAATAGGGGGGGCCAACGTCCTGACTTTC
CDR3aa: CASSWEIGGANVLTF

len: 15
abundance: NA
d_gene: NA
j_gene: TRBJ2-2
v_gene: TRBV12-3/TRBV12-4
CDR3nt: TGTGCCAGCAGGGCCGGGTGGGCCGGGGACGGGGAGCTGTTTTTT
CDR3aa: CASRAGWAGDGELFF

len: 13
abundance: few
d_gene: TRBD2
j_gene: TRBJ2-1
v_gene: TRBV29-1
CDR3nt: TGCAGCGCGACTAGCGGTGATCAAAATGAGCAGTTCTTC
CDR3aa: CSATSGDQNEQFF

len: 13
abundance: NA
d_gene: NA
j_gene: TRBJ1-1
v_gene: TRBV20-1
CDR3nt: TGCAGTGCGACCCGGGCTTTGAACACTGAAGCTTTCTTT
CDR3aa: CSATRALNTEAFF

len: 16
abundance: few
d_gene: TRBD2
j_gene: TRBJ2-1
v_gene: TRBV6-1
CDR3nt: TGTGCCAGCAGGGAACCGGGACTAGCGGTCGGGCATGAGCAGTTCTTC
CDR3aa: CASREPGLAVGHEQFF

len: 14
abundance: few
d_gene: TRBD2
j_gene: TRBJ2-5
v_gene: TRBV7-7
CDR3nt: TGTGCCAGCAGCCGAGCGGGAACGGGAGAGACCCAGTACTTC
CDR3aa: CASSRAGTGETQYF

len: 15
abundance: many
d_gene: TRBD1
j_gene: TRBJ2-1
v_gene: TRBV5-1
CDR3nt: TGCGCCAGCAGCTTGTTGGGACAGAGATACAATGAGCAGTTCTTC
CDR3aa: CASSLLGQRYNEQFF

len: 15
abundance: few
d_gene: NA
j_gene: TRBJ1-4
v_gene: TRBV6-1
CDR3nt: TGTGCCAGCAGCCTGGGGGGGTTTACTAATGAAAAACTGTTTTTT
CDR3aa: CASSLGGFTNEKLFF

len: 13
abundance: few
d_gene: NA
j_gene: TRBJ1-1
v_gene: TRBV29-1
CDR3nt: TGCAGCGTTCGGCCAGCAGGGAACACTGAAGCTTTCTTT
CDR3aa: CSVRPAGNTEAFF

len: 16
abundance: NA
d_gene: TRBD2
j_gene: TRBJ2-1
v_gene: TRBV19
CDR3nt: TGTGCCAGTAGTAATCCGGGACTAGCGGGAGGACATGAGCAGTTCTTC
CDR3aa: CASSNPGLAGGHEQFF

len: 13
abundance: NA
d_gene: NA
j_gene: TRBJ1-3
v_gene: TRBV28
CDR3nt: TGTGCCAGCACTATAAAAAGGGGAAACACCATATATTTT
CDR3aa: CASTIKRGNTIYF

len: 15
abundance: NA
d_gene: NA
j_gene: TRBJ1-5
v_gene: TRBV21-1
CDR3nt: TGTGCCAGCAGCATCACGGGGTTTGGCAATCAGCCCCAGCATTTT
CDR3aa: CASSITGFGNQPQHF

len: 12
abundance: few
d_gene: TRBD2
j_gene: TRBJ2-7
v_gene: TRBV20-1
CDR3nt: TGCAGTGCTAGAGTGGAGGGAGGGCCGCAGGACTTC
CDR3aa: CSARVEGGPQDF

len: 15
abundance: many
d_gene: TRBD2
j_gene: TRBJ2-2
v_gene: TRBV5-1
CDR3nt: TGCGCCAGCCGCTTGGGACTAGCGGGCACCGGGGAGCTGTTTTTT
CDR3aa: CASRLGLAGTGELFF

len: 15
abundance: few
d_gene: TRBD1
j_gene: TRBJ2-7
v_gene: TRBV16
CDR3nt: TGTGCCAGCAGCCAATCGACAGGGAGCTCCTACGAGCAGTACTTC
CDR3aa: CASSQSTGSSYEQYF

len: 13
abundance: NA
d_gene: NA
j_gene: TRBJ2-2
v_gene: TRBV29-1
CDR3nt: TGCAGCGGGGGTCAGGCTAACACCGGGGAGCTGTTTTTT
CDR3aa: CSGGQANTGELFF

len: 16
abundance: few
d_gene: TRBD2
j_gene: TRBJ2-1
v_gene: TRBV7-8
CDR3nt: TGTGCCAGCAGCTTTGGACTAGCGGGAGGGCCAAATGAGCAGTTCTTC
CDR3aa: CASSFGLAGGPNEQFF

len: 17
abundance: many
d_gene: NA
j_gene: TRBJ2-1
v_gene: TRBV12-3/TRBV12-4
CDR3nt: TGTGCCAGCAGTTTTAGTCACTACCTAGCGCACCACAATGAGCAGTTCTTC
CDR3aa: CASSFSHYLAHHNEQFF

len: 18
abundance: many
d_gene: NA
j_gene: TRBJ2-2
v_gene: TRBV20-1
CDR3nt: NA
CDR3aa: CSAPLWGRGSQWGGELFF

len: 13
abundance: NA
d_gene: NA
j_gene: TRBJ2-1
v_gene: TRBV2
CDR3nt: TGTGCCAGCAGTCCGGTACTCTACAATGAGCAGTTCTTC
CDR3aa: CASSPVLYNEQFF

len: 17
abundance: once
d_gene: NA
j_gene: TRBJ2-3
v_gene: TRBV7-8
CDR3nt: TGTGCCAGCAGCTTTCTCAGACAGATACCTCGCACAGATACGCAGTATTTT
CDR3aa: CASSFLRQIPRTDTQYF

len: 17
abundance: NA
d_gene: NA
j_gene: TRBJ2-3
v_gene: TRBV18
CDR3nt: TGTGCCAGCTCACCACCAAGGGCGCCATCCAACACAGATACGCAGTATTTT
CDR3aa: CASSPPRAPSNTDTQYF

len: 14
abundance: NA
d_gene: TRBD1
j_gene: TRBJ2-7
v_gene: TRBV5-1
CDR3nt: TGCGCCAGCTTCCGGGACAGGGGAATAGAGGAGCAGTACTTC
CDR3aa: CASFRDRGIEEQYF

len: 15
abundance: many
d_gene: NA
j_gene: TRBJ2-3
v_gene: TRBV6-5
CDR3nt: TGTGCCAGCAGTTACGAGGGGGGAGCAACAGATACGCAGTATTTT
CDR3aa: CASSYEGGATDTQYF

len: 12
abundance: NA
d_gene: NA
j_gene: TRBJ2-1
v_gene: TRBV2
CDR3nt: TGTGCCAGCACCCCAGAGTACAATGAGCAGTTCTTC
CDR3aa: CASTPEYNEQFF

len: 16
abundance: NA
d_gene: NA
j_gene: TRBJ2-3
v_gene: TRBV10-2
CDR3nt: TGCGCCAGCAGGACGGGGCGGCGGTCTAGCACAGATACGCAGTATTTT
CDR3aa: CASRTGRRSSTDTQYF

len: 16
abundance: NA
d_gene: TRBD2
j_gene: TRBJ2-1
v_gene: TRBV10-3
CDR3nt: TGTGCCATCAGGCCGACTAGCGGGATCTCCTACAATGAGCAGTTCTTC
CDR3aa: CAIRPTSGISYNEQFF

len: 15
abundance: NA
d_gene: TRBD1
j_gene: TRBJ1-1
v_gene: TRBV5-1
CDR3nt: TGCGCCAGCAGCCCGGGGACAGTCAAGAACACTGAAGCTTTCTTT
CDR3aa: CASSPGTVKNTEAFF

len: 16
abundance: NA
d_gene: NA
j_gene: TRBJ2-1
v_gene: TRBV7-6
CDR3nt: TGTGCCAGCAGCACCCCATCAGGGGGACTTTACAATGAGCAGTTCTTC
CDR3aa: CASSTPSGGLYNEQFF

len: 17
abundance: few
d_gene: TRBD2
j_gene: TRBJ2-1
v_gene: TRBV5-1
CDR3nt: TGCGCCAGCAGCTTCCCTCCGGGACTAGCGGGAGTGAATGAGCAGTTCTTC
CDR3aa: CASSFPPGLAGVNEQFF

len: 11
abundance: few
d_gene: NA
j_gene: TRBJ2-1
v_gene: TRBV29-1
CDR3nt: TGCAGCGTGAGTCGGGGAAATGAGCAGTTCTTC
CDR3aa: CSVSRGNEQFF

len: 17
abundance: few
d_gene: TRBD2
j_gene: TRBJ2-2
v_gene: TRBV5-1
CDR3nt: TGCGCCAGCCGCCCGATTGGACTAGCGGGAGCCCCCGGGGAGCTGTTTTTT
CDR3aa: CASRPIGLAGAPGELFF

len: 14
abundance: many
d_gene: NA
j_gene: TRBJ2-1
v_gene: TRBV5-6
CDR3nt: TGTGCCAGCAGGAGGGTGGACAGCTACAATGAGCAGTTCTTC
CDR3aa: CASRRVDSYNEQFF

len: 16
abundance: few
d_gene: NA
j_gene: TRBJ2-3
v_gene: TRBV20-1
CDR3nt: TGCAGTGCACTCGATTCTAGCGTAACTAGCACAGATACGCAGTATTTT
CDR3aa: CSALDSSVTSTDTQYF

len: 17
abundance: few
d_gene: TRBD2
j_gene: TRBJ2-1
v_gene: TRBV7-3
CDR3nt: TGTGCCAGCAGCTACTCGGCGAGTAGCGGGAGGAGGAATGAGCAGTTCTTC
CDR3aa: CASSYSASSGRRNEQFF

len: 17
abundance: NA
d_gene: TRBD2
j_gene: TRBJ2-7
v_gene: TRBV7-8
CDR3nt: TGTGCCAGCAGCTTAGCGCCCCTAGCGGGGCAAACCTACGAGCAGTACTTC
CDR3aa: CASSLAPLAGQTYEQYF

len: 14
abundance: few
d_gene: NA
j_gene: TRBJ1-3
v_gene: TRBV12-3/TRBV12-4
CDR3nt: TGTGCCAGCAGTTTTGGGCAGGGAAGAAACACCATATATTTT
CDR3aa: CASSFGQGRNTIYF

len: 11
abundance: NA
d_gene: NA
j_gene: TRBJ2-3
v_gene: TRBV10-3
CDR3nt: TGTGCCCCCCAGGAGGGAGATACGCAGTATTTT
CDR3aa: CAPQEGDTQYF